The sequence of this T cell receptor beta chain was determined in a study of T cell changes during pregnancy in multiple sclerosis. Assay used: immunoSEQ multiplex PCR; TCRdb lists only in-frame clones, some missing. Of about 100,000 clones listed, about 94% are singletons. Trimming removed 3 bases from V and 7 bases from J; junction bases left unmatched: 5. CDR3 size: 15 residues. Germline V gene lookup returns CDR1 ENHRY and CDR2 SYGVKD. The sequence came from a female donor with multiple sclerosis, enrolled in a pregnancy study. The sample here was peripheral blood, taken before pregnancy. The gene calls are TRBV10-3 and TRBJ2-1; 11 bases align to TRBD2. CDR3 in DNA: TGTGCCATCAGTGACACTAGCGGGAGTTGGAATGAGCAGTTCTTC. It encodes CAISDTSGSWNEQFF.